The present TCR beta chain was sequenced within a study of T cell changes during pregnancy in multiple sclerosis (dated by TCRdb to between 2017 and 2020). As for the study more broadly: The study examined how the T cell repertoire changed over the course of pregnancy in women with multiple sclerosis.

The CDR3 runs 14 amino acids, cysteine and phenylalanine included. Only the CDR3 portion is preserved as DNA: 42 bases, with reading frame beginning at the first base. Here V drops 5 bases and J drops 6 bases, and the junction holds 5 bases not matched to any gene. CDR1 MNHEY and CDR2 SVGAGI were looked up in the germline V gene. To prepare the library, the immunoSEQ multiplex PCR assay was applied. Not all clones reach the TCRdb copy of this immuneACCESS table, which keeps in-frame sequences only. Checked studies attribute under half of the gap to unresolved V genes and leave the rest unexplained. Within this sample are about 75,000 clones, with about 94% of them counted one time only. The ten top clones hold approximately 0.15% of the sample. As to this clone: This clone's antigen is unknown. No per-base quality is available; no much larger clone lies one base away.

Sequencing was performed on CD4+ T cells from peripheral blood mononuclear cells, taken after pregnancy. The V gene is TRBV6-5 and the J gene is TRBJ1-5; 9 of the junction bases match TRBD1. This TCR was recovered from a female donor with multiple sclerosis, enrolled in a pregnancy study. The CDR3 amino acid sequence is: CASSTGQGTQPQHF. The nucleotide sequence reads TGTGCCAGCAGTACGGGACAGGGCACTCAGCCCCAGCATTTT.